The present T cell receptor (beta chain) was sequenced within a study of T cell changes during pregnancy in multiple sclerosis. With V trimmed by 0 bases and J by 7 bases, 8 bases remained unmatched. The CDR3 is 16 amino acids. Per germline, CDR1 SGHVS and CDR2 FNYEAQ. The data were produced by immunoSEQ multiplex PCR, yet TCRdb's version contains in-frame clones alone and is incomplete. The sample includes around 63,000 clones, 91% of them seen just once. This TCR was sampled from a female donor in good health, enrolled as a control in a pregnancy study. The specimen was peripheral blood, collected after pregnancy. The chain is built from TRBV7-6 and TRBJ2-3, with 9 bases matching TRBD2. The CDR3 sequence: CASSLAEVAGVNTQYF. CDR3 coding DNA: TGTGCCAGCAGCTTAGCCGAAGTAGCGGGGGTGAATACGCAGTATTTT. Looking up the rest from reference TRBV7-6 and TRBJ2-3 gives the full variable domain: GAGVSQSPRYKVTKRGQDVALRCDPISGHVSLYWYRQALGQGPEFLTYFNYEAQQDKSGLPNDRFSAERPEGSISTLTIQRTEQRDSAMYRCASSLAEVAGVNTQYFGPGTRLTVL.